The 7 T cell receptor beta chains listed next were all sequenced from one sample in a study of post-analysis software for immune sequencing data. Broader study findings: Patients showed TRBV5-6, TRBV5-1 and TRBV20-1 among a few TRBV segments more frequent than in controls.

The TCR beta cDNA libraries carried unique molecular identifiers. One entry per CDR3 protein, called by TCRdb with MiXCR from the PCR reads. The sample carries 180,000 or so distinct CDR3 sequences, 29% recorded once. Their specific antigens are unknown. The sequenced sample consisted of blood. The source is a girl younger than 18 with multiple sclerosis.

This chain uses TRBV20-1 with TRBJ2-1; 8 nucleotides agree with TRBD2. The CDR3 has 16 amino acids. J was trimmed by 1 base and V by 0 bases; bases with no gene match: 5. Germline V lookup: CDR1 DFQATT, CDR2 SNEGSKA (reference sequence). CDR3 loop: CSARDPAGGSYNEQFF. The CDR3 bases are TGCAGTGCTAGAGATCCGGCGGGAGGATCCTACAATGAGCAGTTCTTC.

V is TRBV20-1 and J is TRBJ2-4; D possibly uses TRBD1 or TRBD2 (5 bases each). Germline values: CDR1 DFQATT, CDR2 SNEGSKA (reference sequence). The V end was cut by 0 bases, the J end by 0 bases, with 9 bases between. The CDR3 runs to 15 residues. CDR3 protein: CSARDRDLAKNIQYF. The CDR3 DNA reads as TGCAGTGCTAGAGATCGGGACCTAGCCAAAAACATTCAGTACTTC.

In this sample, this clonotype turned up many times. The chain carries TRBV20-1 and TRBJ1-5; D remains unclear. V lost 3 bases to trimming and J lost 1 base, with 4 bases between them. This CDR3 is built from 12 residues. Germline CDR1 is DFQATT and CDR2 is SNEGSKA (reference sequence). CDR3 DNA sequence: TGCAGTGCTAGGGGGAGCAATCAGCCCCAGCATTTT. Translation gives CSARGSNQPQHF.

The table lists this clonotype with many counts. V usage is TRBV27 and J usage is TRBJ2-7, with 9 positions matching TRBD2. CDR3 length equals 14 residues. V trimming: 5 bases; J trimming: 2 bases; junction bases outside the gene matches: 4. Germline V gene lookup returns CDR1 MNHEY and CDR2 SMNVEV (reference sequence). In DNA form, the CDR3 reads TGTGCCAGCAGTCGCAGGACTAGCGCCTACGAGCAGTACTTC. Its translation is CASSRRTSAYEQYF.

This rearrangement joins TRBV30 to TRBJ2-7; the D gene is possibly TRBD1 (5 bases). Germline assignment: CDR1 GTSNPN and CDR2 SVGIG (reference sequence). CDR3 size: 15 residues. Trimming stripped 1 base from V and 3 bases from J, with 16 bases between. The CDR3 region is CAWSGLGTQGYEQYF. The CDR3 nucleotides are TGTGCCTGGAGTGGGCTGGGAACGCAGGGCTACGAGCAGTACTTC.

This clonotype was seen more than once but under ten times. The V and J genes are TRBV5-1 and TRBJ2-1; D is possibly TRBD2 (7 bases). The J call may be incorrect, as the DNA end agrees better with TRBJ2-7. In germline, CDR1 is SGHRS, CDR2 YFSETQ. The CDR3 runs 16 residues. For the CDR3, the DNA is TGCGCCAGCAGCTTGGCCGGGGGGCTCTCCTACAATGAGCAGTACTTC. Amino acids: CASSLAGGLSYNEQYF.

This clonotype occurred a few times. The chain links TRBV7-9 to TRBJ2-3, with TRBD2 identical over 9 bases. The CDR3 is 16 amino acids. CDR1 is SEHNR and CDR2 is FQNEAQ in the germline V gene (reference sequence). V gave up 4 bases and J gave up 4 bases; unmatched junction bases: 9. DNA of the CDR3: TGTGCCAGCAGCTCGTTAGCGGGAGCCCTCCCAGATACGCAGTATTTT. Protein sequence: CASSSLAGALPDTQYF.